These 32 T cell receptor beta chains were all obtained from the same sample, sequenced in a study of T cell repertoires in aging, cancer and after chemotherapy. A mixed TRB-A/B primer pool amplified rearranged TRB by multiplex touch-down PCR. TCRdb reprocessed the multiplex PCR reads via MiXCR and lists one record per CDR3 protein. The sample shows about 6,200 distinct CDR3 sequences, 25% to 30% of them seen only once. Peripheral blood genomic DNA, not sorted cells or RNA, was the template. The sequencing sample was made of blood. The source of these receptors is a human donor in good health.

On this clonotype itself: Given a much more abundant clone one base away, this may be a read error. The chain uses TRBV19 and TRBJ2-5; D unresolved. Germline V CDR1 and CDR2: LNHDA, SQIVND (reference sequence). The CDR3 sequence is 12 residues long. CDR3 in amino acids: CAGSIDGETQYF. The CDR3 region has the DNA TGTGCCGGTAGTATAGATGGGGAGACCCAGTACTTC.

In its sample, this clonotype is medium-sized (0.01 to 0.1%). The chain joins TRBV20-1 to TRBJ2-4, with 7 bases aligning to TRBD1. The germline gives CDR1 DFQATT, CDR2 SNEGSKA (reference sequence). Trimming at V came to 5 bases and at J to 4 bases, leaving 5 bases not matched to a gene. The CDR3 spans 13 residues. CDR3 coding DNA: TGCAGTGCTGCACCACAGGGGAAAAACATTCAGTACTTC. The encoded protein is CSAAPQGKNIQYF.

By share, this clonotype counts as medium-sized. The chain carries TRBV30 and TRBJ1-2, with a tentative D call TRBD1 (6 bases). Trimming took 4 bases from V and 5 from J, leaving 17 bases between them. Germline V gene lookup returns CDR1 GTSNPN and CDR2 SVGIG (reference sequence). The CDR3 contains 14 residues. The CDR3 nucleotides read TGTGCCTGGACGTGGTCAGGGGCGGAATATGGCTACACCTTC. Translated: CAWTWSGAEYGYTF.

By share, this clonotype ranks as medium-sized. V usage is TRBV7-9 and J usage is TRBJ2-3; 8 positions match TRBD1. This CDR3 spans 15 amino acids. Germline-derived CDR1 and CDR2 are SEHNR and FQNEAQ (reference sequence). J gave up 1 base and V 5 bases, and 5 bases lay outside the gene matches. CDR3 region: CASSEGQGRTDTQYF. Written as DNA, the CDR3 is TGTGCCAGCAGCGAAGGACAGGGACGCACAGATACGCAGTATTTT.

This clonotype showed up just a few times. This chain joins TRBV28 and TRBJ1-1; TRBD1 might be the D (5 bases). Trimming took 5 bases from V and 2 from J, leaving 12 bases between them. Germline V gives CDR1 MDHEN, CDR2 SYDVKM. The length of the CDR3 is 14 residues. Here the CDR3 reads CASSRGGVNTEAFF. As DNA, the CDR3 is TGTGCCAGCAGTCGGGGGGGGGTAAACACTGAAGCTTTCTTT.

The chain carries TRBV7-6 and TRBJ2-1; no clear D. CDR3 length equals 12 residues. The V end was cut by 2 bases, the J end by 11 bases, with 10 bases between. The V gene's germline CDR1 is SGHVS and CDR2 FNYEAQ. CDR3 DNA sequence: TGTGCCAGCAGCTTATATGCGGTAAAGCAGTTCTTC. It is translated as CASSLYAVKQFF.

As for this clonotype: A much larger clone is a single base away; this may be a read error. The chain employs TRBV6-1 and TRBJ1-2; maybe TRBD1 (6 bases). The length of the CDR3 is 15 residues. Germline V CDR1 and CDR2: MNHNS, SASEGT. CDR3 sequence: CSSSPTTGSLYGYTF. DNA of the CDR3: TGTTCCAGCAGCCCTACTACAGGGTCCCTCTATGGCTACACCTTC.

V and J are TRBV9 and TRBJ2-1; D is unclear. V was shortened by 0 bases and J by 4 bases, with 14 bases between the two germline ends. The CDR3 runs to 16 residues. Germline values: CDR1 SGDLS, CDR2 YYNGEE. CDR3 in DNA: TGTGCCAGCAGCGTAGGACCACCCCAAATATACAATGAGCAGTTCTTC. Translating gives CASSVGPPQIYNEQFF.

This chain links TRBV7-3 with TRBJ2-5; unclear D gene. Germline CDR1 and CDR2: SGHTA and FQGTGA. There are 13 residues in the CDR3. V lost 2 bases to trimming and J lost 4 bases, with 8 bases between them. In nucleotides, the CDR3 is TGTGCCAGCAGCTTAGGGGTAGGAGAGACCCAGTACTTC. This encodes CASSLGVGETQYF.

A note on this clonotype: This may arise from a read error, as a much more abundant clone is one base away. The rearrangement joins TRBV29-1 to TRBJ2-1; D remains unclear. The end of the DNA is better explained by TRBJ2-7, so the J call may be wrong. CDR1 and CDR2 (germline): SQVTM, ANQGSEA. The CDR3 contains 10 residues. In DNA form, the CDR3 reads TGCAGCGTTTCCTACAATGAGCAGTACTTC. It translates to CSVSYNEQYF.

By share of the sample, this clonotype is medium-sized. The CDR3 DNA sequence: TGTGCCAGCGCGCGGGACAATTATAATTCACCCCTCCACTTT. Translated, it gives CASARDNYNSPLHF. This chain joins TRBV6-2 or TRBV6-3 and TRBJ1-6; tentative D call: TRBD1 (6 bases). In germline, CDR1 is MNHEY, CDR2 SVGEGT. The CDR3 covers 14 residues. The germline V and J ends were trimmed by 8 bases and 4 bases, with 12 bases remaining between them.

This clonotype is classed as medium-sized (0.01 to 0.1%). The gene calls are TRBV6-2 or TRBV6-3 and TRBJ1-5; 10 bases align to TRBD1. Germline V CDR1 and CDR2: MNHEY, SVGEGT. The CDR3 consists of 14 residues. V was pared by 4 bases and J by 7 bases, with 4 bases of the junction left unmatched. CDR3: CASSSTGGVQPQHF. DNA of the CDR3: TGTGCCAGCAGTTCGACAGGGGGCGTCCAGCCCCAGCATTTT.

Sample share makes this clonotype medium-sized (0.01 to 0.1%). This chain connects TRBV30 to TRBJ1-2, with D unclear. The germline V and J ends were trimmed by 6 bases and 14 bases, with 19 bases remaining between them. There are 11 residues in the CDR3. Germline V gene lookup returns CDR1 GTSNPN and CDR2 SVGIG (reference sequence). The DNA for the CDR3 is TGTGCCTGCCTCATCCAATCCGAATGGACCTTC. Its translation is CACLIQSEWTF.

This clonotype was seen only a few times. The chain links TRBV4-3 to TRBJ2-6; possible D gene TRBD2, 5 bases. Germline-derived CDR1 and CDR2 are LGHNA and YSLEER. The CDR3 sequence is 16 residues long. Trimming stripped 0 bases from V and 0 bases from J, with 6 bases between. CDR3 sequence reads: CASSQDGSSGANVLTF. CDR3 DNA: TGCGCCAGCAGCCAAGATGGGAGCTCTGGGGCCAACGTCCTGACTTTC.

J is TRBJ1-5 and V is TRBV7-9; D gene uncertain. Trimming stripped 5 bases from V and 5 bases from J, with 7 bases between. CDR3 length: 12 amino acids. Germline loops: CDR1 SEHNR, CDR2 FQNEAQ (reference sequence). CDR3 in DNA: TGTGCCAGCAGCCATTTAGATCAGCCCCAGCATTTT. Its protein is CASSHLDQPQHF.

The rearrangement links TRBV20-1 to TRBJ2-1, with 13 bases fitting TRBD2. V shed 3 bases, J shed 13 bases, and the junction held 12 bases outside the gene matches. The CDR3 runs to 15 residues. The germline V gene has CDR1 DFQATT and CDR2 SNEGSKA (reference sequence). DNA of the CDR3: TGCAGTGCTAGTGAGGGGGGACTAGCGGGACTCGATCAGTTCTTC. It translates to CSASEGGLAGLDQFF.

The CDR3 sequence is CASSPRDRSYNEQFF. The CDR3 DNA reads as TGTGCCAGCAGCCCGAGGGACAGGTCGTACAATGAGCAGTTCTTC. The chain carries TRBV14 and TRBJ2-1; 8 bases match TRBD1. This CDR3 comprises 15 residues. Looked up from germline, CDR1 is SGHDN and CDR2 is FVKESK. After removal of 4 bases from V and 4 bases from J, the junction contained 6 bases not matched to a gene.

The sample holds a few counts of this clonotype. The rearrangement links TRBV11-2 to TRBJ2-7; no clear D gene. V was trimmed by 3 bases and J by 3 bases, leaving 9 bases between them. This CDR3 has 13 residues. CDR1 SGHAT and CDR2 FQNNGV come from the germline V gene. In DNA, the CDR3 is TGTGCCAGCAGCTTCGGCGTGCTCTACGAGCAGTACGTC. It yields the protein CASSFGVLYEQYV.

The rearrangement uses TRBV7-9 and TRBJ1-5; D remains unclear. Germline V gene sequence: CDR1 SEHNR, CDR2 FQNEAQ (reference sequence). This CDR3 region has 13 residues. The V and J ends lost 8 bases and 0 bases respectively, with 8 bases between them. The CDR3 sequence is CASAENSNQPQHF. The CDR3 nucleotides read TGTGCCAGCGCAGAGAATAGCAATCAGCCCCAGCATTTT. Variable domain in full (rest from reference TRBV7-9 and TRBJ1-5): DTGVSQNPRHKITKRGQNVTFRCDPISEHNRLYWYRQTLGQGPEFLTYFQNEAQLEKSRLLSDRFSAERPKGSFSTLEIQRTEQGDSAMYLCASAENSNQPQHFGDGTRLSIL.

This chain connects TRBV28 to TRBJ2-1, with 7 bases fitting TRBD2. Trimming took 6 bases from V and 6 from J; bases not matched to a gene: 11. Germline loops: CDR1 MDHEN, CDR2 SYDVKM. The CDR3 extends over 15 amino acids. The CDR3 nucleotides are TGTGCCAGCAGGAGGGGAGCGGGAAACGTCAATGAGCAGTTCTTC. It translates to CASRRGAGNVNEQFF.

This clonotype is deemed medium-sized. The chain recombines TRBV7-9 with TRBJ1-4; D gene ambiguous. V lost 7 bases to trimming and J lost 2 bases, with 8 bases between them. CDR1 is SEHNR, CDR2 FQNEAQ, per germline (reference sequence). The CDR3 has 13 amino acids. This CDR3 is CASTRVTNEKLFF. The CDR3 bases are TGTGCCAGCACAAGGGTCACTAATGAAAAACTGTTTTTT.

As for this clonotype: A read error may explain this, as a much larger clone is one base away. This chain connects TRBV11-2 to TRBJ2-5; D perhaps matches TRBD1 (6 bases). Germline V lookup: CDR1 SGHAT, CDR2 FQNNGV. The CDR3 runs to 12 residues. V was pared by 7 bases and J by 14 bases, with 20 bases between. The CDR3 is CASNNIRTVTYF. In DNA form, the CDR3 reads TGTGCCAGCAACAATATTAGGACAGTGACTTACTTC.

This clonotype appeared a few times. A read error is possible here, since a much larger clone lies one base away. The chain couples TRBV11-3 to TRBJ2-7, with 7 nucleotides matching TRBD1. The CDR3 sequence is 14 residues long. The germline V gene has CDR1 SGHNT and CDR2 YENEEA. V lost 5 bases to trimming and J lost 5 bases; unmatched junction nucleotides: 9. The DNA of the CDR3 is TGTGCCAGCAGCGCAATCCGCAGGGGGAACGAGCAGTACGTC. Protein: CASSAIRRGNEQYV.

The chain recombines TRBV4-2 with TRBJ2-6; 8 nucleotides agree with TRBD1. Germline V gene data show CDR1 as LGHNA and CDR2 as YNFKEQ. V shed 1 base and J 2 bases; nucleotides not matched to a gene: 7. The CDR3 spans 18 residues. The CDR3 here is CASSQVRRGQAGANVLTF. The CDR3 region has the DNA TGTGCCAGCAGCCAAGTTCGCAGGGGGCAGGCTGGGGCCAACGTCCTGACTTTC.

This clonotype showed up just a few times. This chain connects TRBV4-3 to TRBJ2-1, with D possibly matching TRBD2 (6 bases). The CDR3 has 14 amino acids. Germline CDR1 and CDR2: LGHNA and YSLEER. The V end was cut by 2 bases, the J end by 4 bases, with 9 bases between. The CDR3 nucleotides are TGCGCCAGCAGCCAACCGGGACTGTACAATGAGCAGTTCTTC. Encoded protein: CASSQPGLYNEQFF.

This clonotype is labeled as medium-sized. The CDR3 reads CSVGVMGQEKLFF. The CDR3 DNA sequence: TGCAGCGTTGGGGTTATGGGGCAGGAAAAACTGTTTTTT. The chain recombines TRBV29-1 with TRBJ1-4; D may be TRBD1 (5 bases). The V end was cut by 4 bases, the J end by 8 bases, with 14 bases between. Germline V gives CDR1 SQVTM, CDR2 ANQGSEA. The CDR3 has 13 amino acids.

This clonotype ranks as medium-sized (0.01 to 0.1%). The rearrangement links TRBV6-5 to TRBJ1-2; D is possibly TRBD1 (6 bases). The CDR3 runs 16 residues. Trimming cost V 7 bases and J 2 bases, with 20 bases left between them. The germline CDR1 and CDR2 sequences are MNHEY and SVGAGI. Here the CDR3 DNA reads TGTGCCAGCACCCACCGGGACAACAGCAGGAACTATGGCTACACCTTC. Amino acids: CASTHRDNSRNYGYTF.

As for this clonotype: Possible read error: a much larger clone is one base away. The chain is built from TRBV6-2 or TRBV6-3 and TRBJ2-3; possible D gene TRBD1, 5 bases. Germline V gene sequence: CDR1 MNHEY, CDR2 SVGEGT. This CDR3 comprises 15 residues. As DNA, the CDR3 is TGTGCCAGCAGTTTGACAGAGCTTAGCATAGATACGCAGTATTTT. As protein: CASSLTELSIDTQYF.

This clonotype is termed medium-sized. J is TRBJ2-6 and V is TRBV19; a weak D match, TRBD1 (5 bases). Trimming took off 7 bases at V and 4 bases at J, with 11 bases between the two ends. CDR3 length equals 14 residues. The germline V gene has CDR1 LNHDA and CDR2 SQIVND (reference sequence). The CDR3, as DNA: TGTGCCAGTATCAAGGGGCAAGGGGCCAACGTCCTGACTTTC. Residues: CASIKGQGANVLTF.

As for this clonotype: Its ends do not fully match the called genes, so a read error is possible. The chain has TRBV11-3 and TRBJ2-1, with 11 bases that match TRBD2. The CDR3 length is 20 residues. Germline CDR1 reads SGHNT; CDR2 reads YENEEA. CDR3 DNA sequence: TGCGCCAGCAGCCAAGATACTCCCCCCTGGTTAGCGGGAGGGTACAATGAGCAGTTCTTC. It translates to CASSQDTPPWLAGGYNEQFF.

With respect to this clonotype: This could be a read error, since a much larger clone is one nucleotide away. The CDR3 bases are TGCAGTACTATAAGTGGGACAGATGGACGAGAGACCCAGTACTTC. This encodes CSTISGTDGRETQYF. The chain employs TRBV20-1 and TRBJ2-5; 7 nucleotides line up with TRBD1. Germline CDR1 is DFQATT and CDR2 is SNEGSKA (reference sequence). The trim removed 8 bases at V and 4 bases at J, leaving 16 bases unmatched. CDR3 length: 15 residues.

This chain connects TRBV10-3 to TRBJ1-4; D uncertain. V was clipped by 4 bases and J by 8 bases, with 11 bases between them. The CDR3 is 13 residues long. Germline CDR1 and CDR2: ENHRY and SYGVKD. The DNA for the CDR3 is TGTGCCATCAGTGCCGCCATAAGCGAAAAACTGTTTTTT. Protein: CAISAAISEKLFF.